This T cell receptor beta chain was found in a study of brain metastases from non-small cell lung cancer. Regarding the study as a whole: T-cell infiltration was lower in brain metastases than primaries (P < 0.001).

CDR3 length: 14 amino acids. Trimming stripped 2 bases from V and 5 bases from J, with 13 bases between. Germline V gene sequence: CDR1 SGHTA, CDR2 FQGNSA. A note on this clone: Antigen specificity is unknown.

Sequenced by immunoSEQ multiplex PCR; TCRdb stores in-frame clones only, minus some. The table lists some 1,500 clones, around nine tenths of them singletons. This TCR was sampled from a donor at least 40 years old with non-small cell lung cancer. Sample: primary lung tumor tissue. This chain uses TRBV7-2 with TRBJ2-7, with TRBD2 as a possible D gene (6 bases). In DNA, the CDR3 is TGTGCCAGCAGCTTAAGTACCCCGGGGGACGAGCAGTACTTC. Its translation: CASSLSTPGDEQYF.